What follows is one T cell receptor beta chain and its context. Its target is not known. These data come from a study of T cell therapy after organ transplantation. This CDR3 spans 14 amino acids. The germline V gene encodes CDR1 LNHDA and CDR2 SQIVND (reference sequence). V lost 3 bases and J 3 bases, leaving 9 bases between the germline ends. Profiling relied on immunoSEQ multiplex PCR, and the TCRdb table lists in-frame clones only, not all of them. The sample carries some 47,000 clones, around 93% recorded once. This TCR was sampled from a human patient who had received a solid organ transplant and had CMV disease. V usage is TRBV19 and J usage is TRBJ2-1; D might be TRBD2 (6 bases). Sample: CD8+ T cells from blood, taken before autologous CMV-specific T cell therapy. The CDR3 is CASSMAGHYNEQFF. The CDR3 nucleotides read TGTGCCAGTAGTATGGCGGGGCACTACAATGAGCAGTTCTTC. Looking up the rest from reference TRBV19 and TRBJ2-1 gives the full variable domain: DGGITQSPKYLFRKEGQNVTLSCEQNLNHDAMYWYRQDPGQGLRLIYYSQIVNDFQKGDIAEGYSVSREKKESFPLTVTSAQKNPTAFYLCASSMAGHYNEQFFGPGTRLTVL.